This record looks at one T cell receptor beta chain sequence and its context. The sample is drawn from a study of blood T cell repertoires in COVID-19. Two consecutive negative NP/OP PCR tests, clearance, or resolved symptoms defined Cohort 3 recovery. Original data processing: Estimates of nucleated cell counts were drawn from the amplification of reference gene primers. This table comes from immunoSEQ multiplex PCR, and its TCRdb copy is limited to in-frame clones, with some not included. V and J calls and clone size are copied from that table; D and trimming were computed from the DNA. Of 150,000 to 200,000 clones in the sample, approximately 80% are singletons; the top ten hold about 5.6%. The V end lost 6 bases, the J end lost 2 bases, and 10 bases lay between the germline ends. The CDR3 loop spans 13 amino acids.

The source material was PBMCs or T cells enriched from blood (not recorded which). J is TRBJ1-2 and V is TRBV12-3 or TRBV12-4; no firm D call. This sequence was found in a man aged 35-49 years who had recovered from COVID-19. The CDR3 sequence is CASSRTINYGYTF. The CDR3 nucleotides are TGTGCCAGCAGCCGGACTATAAACTATGGCTACACCTTC.